This T cell receptor beta chain appears in the sequencing data of a study of PD-1 blockade in mismatch repair-deficient tumors. Study background: Patients had some twelve mismatch repair-deficient cancer types, all previously treated and progressing.

All patients were mismatch repair deficient, assessed by either PCR or immunohistochemistry. The CDR3 runs 16 residues. V was pared by 3 bases and J by 1 base, with 12 bases between. Germline V gives CDR1 KGHSH, CDR2 LQKENI. Sequencing used immunoSEQ multiplex PCR; TCRdb keeps in-frame clones, though not all of them. The profile covers some 100,000 clones, with approximately 80% appearing a single time and around 6.9% taken by the ten largest. Specimen: peripheral blood, collected approximately 8 months after starting pembrolizumab. The sequence was collected from an adult with mismatch repair-deficient cancer. The chain couples TRBV18 to TRBJ2-2; D remains unclear. The CDR3 sequence: CASSPYKWQNTGELFF. The DNA for the CDR3 is TGTGCCAGCTCACCTTATAAATGGCAGAACACCGGGGAGCTGTTTTTT.